The clone carrying this TCR beta chain was seen at least ten times. What it binds is not known. The data derive from a study of T-cell reconstitution after alpha-beta-depleted transplantation in children. Findings of the study overall: T-cell counts and diversity at one year post-transplant came mainly from newly produced T cells. Surviving recipient T cells and thymic progenitors accounted for the high day-60 TCRbeta diversity observed in some patients. Alpha-beta T cells about two months after transplant reportedly derived from several hundred expanded graft clones.

V was pared by 6 bases and J by 4 bases, with 10 bases between. The CDR3 is made up of 13 amino acids. Germline CDR1 KGHDR, CDR2 SFDVKD. Construction of the TCRbeta library involved unique molecular identifiers. TCRdb itself ran the PCR reads through MiXCR, one entry per CDR3 protein. The table shows some 300,000 distinct CDR3 sequences, with almost 8% occurring only once. This specimen consisted of peripheral blood, obtained 360 days after TCRalphabeta/CD19-depleted stem cell transplant. The chain is built from TRBV24-1 and TRBJ2-3; D unresolved. The sequence was collected from a female patient aged 2-9 years who had a stem cell transplant for Fanconi anemia, so the T cells may come from the graft donor. CDR3 in DNA: TGTGCCACCAGTAGAGAGGTTTCAGATACGCAGTATTTT. Its translation is CATSREVSDTQYF.